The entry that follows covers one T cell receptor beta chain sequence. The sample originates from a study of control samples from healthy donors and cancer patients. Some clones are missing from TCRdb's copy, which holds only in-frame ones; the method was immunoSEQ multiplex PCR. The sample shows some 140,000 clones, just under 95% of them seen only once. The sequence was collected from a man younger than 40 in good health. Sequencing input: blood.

The CDR3 spells CASSFPTVNQPQHF. The CDR3 coding sequence is TGTGCCAGCAGCTTTCCAACAGTCAATCAGCCCCAGCATTTT. This rearrangement joins TRBV5-5 to TRBJ1-5; D is undetermined. V was trimmed by 2 bases and J by 3 bases, leaving 9 bases between them. Germline CDR1 is SGHKS and CDR2 is YYEKEE (reference sequence). The CDR3 sequence is 14 residues long.